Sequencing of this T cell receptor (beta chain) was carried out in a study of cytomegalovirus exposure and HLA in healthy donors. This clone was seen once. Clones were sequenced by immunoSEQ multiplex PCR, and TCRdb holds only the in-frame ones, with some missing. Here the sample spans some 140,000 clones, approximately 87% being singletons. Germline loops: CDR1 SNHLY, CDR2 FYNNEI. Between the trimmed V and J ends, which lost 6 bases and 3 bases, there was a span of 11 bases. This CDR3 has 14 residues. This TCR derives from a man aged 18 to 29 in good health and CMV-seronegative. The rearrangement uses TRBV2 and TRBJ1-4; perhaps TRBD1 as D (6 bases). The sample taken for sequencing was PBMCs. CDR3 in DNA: TGTGCCAGCAGGGACAGAGAGGCTAATGAAAAACTGTTTTTT. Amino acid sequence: CASRDREANEKLFF. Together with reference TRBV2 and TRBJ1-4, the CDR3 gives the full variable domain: EPEVTQTPSHQVTQMGQEVILRCVPISNHLYFYWYRQILGQKVEFLVSFYNNEISEKSEIFDDQFSVERPDGSNFTLKIRSTKLEDSAMYFCASRDREANEKLFFGSGTQLSVL.